A selection of T cell receptor beta chains follows, all from one sample in a study of shared clonotypes between healthy human individuals. Measured with immunoSEQ multiplex PCR; TCRdb has only the in-frame clones, and not every one. The table shows 2 million to 2.5 million clones, with about 94% occurring only once. Sequenced input: naive CD4+ T cells sorted from blood. The receptors originated from a man aged 18 to 29 in good health. Both conserved end residues are part of each CDR3. The D gene is left open where the match is weak. Part of the rows lack a size; the others show once, few, many or a class for expanded clones.

j_call: TRBJ2-1
d_call: NA
clone_size: NA
v_call: TRBV19
cdr3_aa: CASSVTGMNEQFF
cdr3_nt: TGTGCCAGTAGTGTAACAGGAATGAATGAGCAGTTCTTC

j_call: TRBJ2-7
d_call: NA
clone_size: few
v_call: TRBV5-6
cdr3_aa: CASSLADYEQYF
cdr3_nt: TGTGCCAGCAGCTTGGCCGACTACGAGCAGTACTTC

j_call: TRBJ1-3
d_call: NA
clone_size: NA
v_call: TRBV6-5
cdr3_aa: CASRQISGNTIYF
cdr3_nt: TGTGCCAGCAGACAGATCTCTGGAAACACCATATATTTT

j_call: TRBJ1-2
d_call: NA
clone_size: NA
v_call: TRBV2
cdr3_aa: CASRETEIYGYTF
cdr3_nt: TGTGCCAGCAGAGAGACAGAGATTTATGGCTACACCTTC

j_call: TRBJ1-1
d_call: TRBD1
clone_size: NA
v_call: TRBV29-1
cdr3_aa: CSVERGTGRTEAFF
cdr3_nt: TGCAGCGTTGAAAGGGGGACAGGGCGGACTGAAGCTTTCTTT

j_call: TRBJ1-5
d_call: NA
clone_size: few
v_call: TRBV4-1
cdr3_aa: CASSQDRTAGFQPQHF
cdr3_nt: TGCGCCAGCAGCCAAGACCGAACAGCAGGGTTCCAGCCCCAGCATTTT

j_call: TRBJ2-5
d_call: TRBD2
clone_size: NA
v_call: TRBV4-3
cdr3_aa: CASSQEVGLAESKKKTQYF
cdr3_nt: TGCGCCAGCAGCCAAGAGGTAGGACTAGCGGAATCGAAGAAGAAGACCCAGTACTTC

j_call: TRBJ1-2
d_call: NA
clone_size: NA
v_call: TRBV5-1
cdr3_aa: CASSFDRDYGYTF
cdr3_nt: TGCGCCAGCAGCTTCGACCGCGACTATGGCTACACCTTC

j_call: TRBJ2-3
d_call: NA
clone_size: once
v_call: TRBV7-9
cdr3_aa: CASSRGGPDTQYF
cdr3_nt: TGTGCCAGCAGCCGAGGGGGACCAGATACGCAGTATTTT

j_call: TRBJ1-1
d_call: NA
clone_size: once
v_call: TRBV29-1
cdr3_aa: CSVARTTLNTEAFF
cdr3_nt: TGCAGCGTTGCAAGGACAACCCTGAACACTGAAGCTTTCTTT

j_call: TRBJ1-2
d_call: NA
clone_size: NA
v_call: TRBV28
cdr3_aa: CVARGNYGYTF
cdr3_nt: TGTGTAGCCAGGGGTAACTATGGCTACACCTTC

j_call: TRBJ2-1
d_call: NA
clone_size: NA
v_call: TRBV2
cdr3_aa: CASSELEQFF
cdr3_nt: TGTGCCAGCAGTGAACTCGAGCAGTTCTTC